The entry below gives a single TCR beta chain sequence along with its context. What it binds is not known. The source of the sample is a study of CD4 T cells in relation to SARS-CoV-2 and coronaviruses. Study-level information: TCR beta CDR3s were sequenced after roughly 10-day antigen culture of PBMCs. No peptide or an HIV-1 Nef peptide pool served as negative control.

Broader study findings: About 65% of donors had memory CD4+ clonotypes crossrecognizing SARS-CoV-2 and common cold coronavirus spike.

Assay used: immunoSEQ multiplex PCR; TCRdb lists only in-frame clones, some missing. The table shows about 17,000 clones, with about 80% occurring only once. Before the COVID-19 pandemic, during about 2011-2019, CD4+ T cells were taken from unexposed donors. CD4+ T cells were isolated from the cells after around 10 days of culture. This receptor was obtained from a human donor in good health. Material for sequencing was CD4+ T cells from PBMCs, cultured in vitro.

The CDR3 protein is CASSWDRDSSNSPLHF. The CDR3 coding sequence is TGTGCCAGCAGCTGGGACCGGGACAGTTCAAATTCACCCCTCCACTTT. The chain is built from TRBV11-2 and TRBJ1-6; the match to TRBD1 covers 7 bases. After removal of 4 bases from V and 7 bases from J, the junction contained 10 bases not matched to a gene. CDR3 length: 16 residues. Germline CDR1 SGHAT, CDR2 FQNNGV.